Below, one T cell receptor (beta chain) is given with its context. The count of this clone is one. No cognate antigen has been identified for it. Per-nucleotide qualities are absent, and no much larger clonotype sits a single base away. One collaborating source in Seattle enrolled patients while the patients were actively infected and followed the patients over time throughout the course of disease. The collaborating institutions used their own protocols to collect whole blood in K2EDTA tubes. Collaborator samples were shipped for TCRbeta analysis as frozen whole blood, isolated PBMCs, or DNA extracted from either sample type. These data originate in a study of blood T cell repertoires in COVID-19 (dated by TCRdb to 2020 to 2021). About the investigation overall: Samples covering the acute and convalescent phases of COVID-19 were provided by collaborators in the United States, Italy and Spain. The repertoires were released in a freely available public database meant as a resource for research on the immune response to SARS-CoV-2. The prospective study material was composed of cDNA or gDNA derived from T cells, B-cell-depleted T cells, or PBMCs. The samples were drawn from two sources: the first 160 participants of the ongoing ImmuneRACE study, and 1,254 subjects contributed by 6 global collaborators. Subjects who had been exposed to COVID-19, were actively infected with it, or had recovered from it provided the deeply sampled blood TCRbeta repertoires that made up the dataset. Where HLA class I and class II types were available, the types were taken from metadata supplied by the sample provider, not from assay-based typing. The sample metadata nearly always contained a de-identified subject ID, COVID-19 status, age in years and sex.

Points the paper makes about the study in general: The quantity of clinical and demographic metadata differed by source and by participant and was supplied without curation.

TCRbeta CDR3 regions were amplified from genomic DNA by means of the immunoSEQ Assay, a bias-controlled multiplex PCR. The source study handled its data this way. Nucleated cell counts per sample were estimated from amplification of reference gene primers within the assay. To quantify the absolute abundance of each unique TCRbeta CDR3 rearrangement, sequence reads were collapsed and filtered. For each sample, productive Simpson clonality was calculated by taking the square root of Simpson's diversity index across productive rearrangements. Drawn from immuneACCESS, this table holds only the in-frame rearrangements with V and J called that TCRdb kept. Clones are partly lost; checked studies trace under half to an unresolved V gene and leave the rest unexplained. That table gives V, J and clone size, and the DNA gave D and trimming. Within this sample are some 240,000 clones, with 80% to 95% of them counted one time only. 0.82% of the sample is in the top ten clones.

For CDR1 and CDR2, the germline V gene (reference sequence) lists LNHNV and YYDKDF. Including the terminal cysteine and phenylalanine, the CDR3 comprises 15 residues. The DNA shown is the 45-base CDR3, in frame from base 1. V drops 0 bases and J drops 0 bases, leaving 6 bases in between. The rearrangement joined TRBV15 to TRBJ1-5; no D segment can be confidently identified. Input material: peripheral blood. The sequence came from a man aged 55 to 70 with COVID-19, enrolled during active disease. CDR3 loop: CATSREAFSNQPQHF. DNA sequence: TGTGCCACCAGCAGAGAGGCTTTTAGCAATCAGCCCCAGCATTTT.